This T cell receptor beta chain is drawn from a study of shared T cell receptors in the human thymus. Profiling relied on immunoSEQ multiplex PCR, and the TCRdb table lists in-frame clones only, not all of them. Counted here are hundreds of thousands of clones, around three quarters occurring once; the ten biggest clones make up more than 0.01%. The CDR3 has 17 amino acids. The V segment lost 8 bases and the J segment 5 bases; nucleotides outside the gene matches: 17. CDR1 is SEHNR, CDR2 FQNEAQ, per germline (reference sequence). This sample also belongs to another study, concerning human thymus T cells. That report notes: Thymic and blood repertoires appeared to show biased V and J gene usage.

The receptor comes from a boy in the first two years of life with a congenital heart defect. The sequenced sample consisted of thymocytes. The chain combines TRBV7-9 with TRBJ2-3; 9 bases agree with TRBD2. The CDR3 nucleotides are TGTGCCAGCGGATCACCTCTGGCGGGAGGGGCTGTAGATACGCAGTATTTT. It yields the protein CASGSPLAGGAVDTQYF.